Listed here are 17 T cell receptor beta chains from one sample, sequenced in a study of cytomegalovirus exposure and HLA in healthy donors. The PCR had 60 Vbeta and 13 Jbeta primers. Generated by immunoSEQ multiplex PCR, the TCRdb table keeps only in-frame clones and is missing some. The sample shows around 160,000 clones, roughly 80% of them seen only once. Sequencing used PBMCs. The receptors were gathered from a human donor in good health.

V gene TRBV19 combines with J gene TRBJ1-2; 9 bases align to TRBD1. CDR3 length equals 16 residues. V lost 6 bases, J lost 4 bases, and 12 bases stayed unmatched. Germline-derived CDR1 and CDR2 are LNHDA and SQIVND (reference sequence). The CDR3 coding sequence is TGTGCCAGTAGGCCACAGGGGGCGGATGGTAGCTATGGCTACACCTTC. Its protein product is CASRPQGADGSYGYTF. The full variable domain, completed using reference TRBV19 and TRBJ1-2, is DGGITQSPKYLFRKEGQNVTLSCEQNLNHDAMYWYRQDPGQGLRLIYYSQIVNDFQKGDIAEGYSVSREKKESFPLTVTSAQKNPTAFYLCASRPQGADGSYGYTFGSGTRLTVV.

The J gene is TRBJ1-2, the V gene TRBV6-1; the D is unclear. V was pared by 8 bases and J by 1 base, with 11 bases between. In germline, CDR1 is MNHNS, CDR2 SASEGT. The CDR3 is made up of 13 amino acids. The CDR3 here is CASEEDFNYGYTF. CDR3 DNA: TGTGCCAGCGAAGAGGATTTTAACTATGGCTACACCTTC.

The rearrangement joins TRBV12-5 to TRBJ1-3; a weak D match, TRBD1 (5 bases). The CDR3 length is 15 residues. The germline V and J ends were trimmed by 7 bases and 0 bases, with 13 bases remaining between them. CDR1 is LGHNT, CDR2 FRNRAP, per germline. CDR3 sequence reads: CASAPDSNSGNTIYF. The DNA of the CDR3 is TGTGCTAGTGCCCCAGACAGTAACTCTGGAAACACCATATATTTT.

The chain joins TRBV9 to TRBJ2-5; 9 bases align to TRBD2. This CDR3 region has 16 residues. Losses at the gene ends were 0 bases for V and 2 bases for J; bases not matched to a gene: 5. Germline assignment: CDR1 SGDLS and CDR2 YYNGEE. CDR3 nucleotides: TGTGCCAGCAGCGTAGAGAGTAGCGGGGGTCAAGAGACCCAGTACTTC. This gives the protein CASSVESSGGQETQYF.

This chain connects TRBV5-6 to TRBJ2-1; D unclear. The V gene lost 0 bases and the J gene lost 7 bases, with 8 bases spanning the gap. The germline CDR1 and CDR2 sequences are SGHDT and YYEEEE. The CDR3 is 13 amino acids. CDR3 loop: CASSLGLVNEQFF. The CDR3 DNA sequence: TGTGCCAGCAGCTTGGGTCTAGTGAATGAGCAGTTCTTC.

The V gene is TRBV11-2, the J gene TRBJ2-1; 8 bases agree with TRBD2. J was trimmed by 7 bases and V by 5 bases; bases with no gene match: 7. This CDR3 has 14 residues. Per the germline V gene, CDR1 is SGHAT and CDR2 is FQNNGV. CDR3 amino acids: CASSPGGKRNEQFF. Here the CDR3 DNA reads TGTGCCAGCAGCCCGGGGGGGAAGAGGAATGAGCAGTTCTTC.

The CDR3 region is CASSLDRTGQAQHF. In DNA form, the CDR3 reads TGTGCCAGCAGCTTAGACCGAACCGGCCAGGCCCAGCATTTT. The rearrangement joins TRBV7-8 to TRBJ1-5; the D is unclear. V gave up 1 base and J gave up 11 bases, with 15 bases separating them. The germline CDR1 and CDR2 sequences are SGHVS and FQNEAQ. CDR3 length equals 14 residues.

V gene TRBV10-1 combines with J gene TRBJ1-1, with D possibly TRBD1 on 6 matching bases. The CDR3 length is 17 residues. Germline V gives CDR1 WNHNN, CDR2 SYGVQD (reference sequence). With 6 bases removed from V and 1 base from J, the gap between germline ends came to 21 bases. CDR3 DNA: TGCGCCAGCAGCGCCCCAGGGGTAGTTCCGAGGAACACTGAAGCTTTCTTT. Its protein is CASSAPGVVPRNTEAFF.

This chain joins TRBV21-1 and TRBJ2-2; whether TRBD2, the table's D call, matches the DNA was not checked. TRBV21-1 is an annotated pseudogene. The length of the CDR3 is 15 residues. CDR3 nucleotide sequence: TGTGCCAGCAGCAAACCCGGGGGGCGGACCGGGGAGCTGTTTTTT. The encoded protein is CASSKPGGRTGELFF.

This clone was recorded once. The chain has TRBV6-1 and TRBJ2-4, with TRBD1 identical over 7 bases. The ends lost 5 bases at V and 7 bases at J; junction bases unmatched: 5. The CDR3 totals 13 residues. The germline gives CDR1 MNHNS, CDR2 SASEGT. CDR3 in DNA: TGTGCCAGCAGTAAGACAGGGATGAACATTCAGTACTTC. Translation gives CASSKTGMNIQYF.

This chain joins TRBV10-3 and TRBJ2-7; 9 bases match TRBD2. Germline V lookup: CDR1 ENHRY, CDR2 SYGVKD. The ends lost 10 bases at V and 0 bases at J; junction bases unmatched: 7. The length of the CDR3 is 14 residues. The CDR3 bases are TGTGCCACAAATAGCGGGGGCCTCTCCTACGAGCAGTACTTC. It is translated as CATNSGGLSYEQYF.

V gene TRBV4-1 combines with J gene TRBJ2-1; no clear D gene. This CDR3 is 14 amino acids long. Germline lookup yields CDR1 MGHRA and CDR2 YSYEKL. The germline V and J ends were trimmed by 0 bases and 9 bases, with 12 bases remaining between them. This chain's CDR3 is CASSQEQVFSEQFF. CDR3 in DNA: TGCGCCAGCAGCCAAGAGCAGGTGTTCAGTGAGCAGTTCTTC.

The CDR3 DNA follows: TGTGCCAGCCTCAGGCAGACGACAGATACGCAGTATTTT. Translating gives CASLRQTTDTQYF. The V and J genes are TRBV28 and TRBJ2-3; D not certain. This CDR3 has 13 amino acids. CDR1 and CDR2 (germline): MDHEN, SYDVKM. The germline V and J ends were trimmed by 8 bases and 3 bases, with 12 bases remaining between them.

The chain joins TRBV5-1 to TRBJ2-2; D possibly corresponds to TRBD1 (5 bases). Germline-derived CDR1 and CDR2 are SGHRS and YFSETQ. The CDR3 has 14 residues. The V gene lost 1 base and the J gene lost 3 bases, with 7 bases spanning the gap. CDR3 nucleotides: TGCGCCAGCAGCTTGAGGGGATACACCGGGGAGCTGTTTTTT. This encodes CASSLRGYTGELFF.

The gene calls are TRBV11-2 and TRBJ1-2, with 8 positions matching TRBD1. CDR3 length equals 12 residues. V lost 5 bases to trimming and J lost 12 bases; unmatched junction nucleotides: 8. Germline loops: CDR1 SGHAT, CDR2 FQNNGV. This chain's CDR3 is CASSPGTGWHTF. For the CDR3, the DNA is TGTGCCAGCAGCCCCGGGACAGGATGGCACACCTTC.

The CDR3: CASSLVGDSNEKLFF. The CDR3 nucleotides are TGTGCCAGCAGCTTAGTCGGGGATTCTAATGAAAAACTGTTTTTT. The chain combines TRBV7-9 with TRBJ1-4; D gene ambiguous. Germline V CDR1 and CDR2: SEHNR, FQNEAQ (reference sequence). This CDR3 has 15 amino acids. Trimming stripped 1 base from V and 3 bases from J, with 9 bases between.

The gene calls are TRBV5-4 and TRBJ2-7; TRBD1 aligns across 11 bases. The CDR3 totals 14 residues. Germline V gives CDR1 SGHNT, CDR2 YYREEE (reference sequence). Losses at the gene ends were 3 bases for V and 7 bases for J; bases not matched to a gene: 6. The CDR3 DNA sequence: TGTGCCAGCAGCTCCGACGGGACAGGGGGGGAGCAGTACTTC. Translation gives CASSSDGTGGEQYF.